The clone carrying this TCR beta chain was seen once. The method was immunoSEQ multiplex PCR; TCRdb's version includes in-frame clones alone and lacks a portion of them. Of some 110,000 clones listed, about 88% are singletons. The data derive from a study of blood T cell repertoires in COVID-19. Overall study: Nucleic acid was either cDNA or gDNA, and it came from T cells, B-cell-depleted T cells, or PBMCs.

Germline assignment: CDR1 MNHEY and CDR2 SVGEGT. Trimming took 6 bases from V and 4 from J, leaving 15 bases between them. This CDR3 comprises 14 residues. The TCR comes from a man between 35 and 55 years old with acute or convalescent COVID-19. Sequencing was carried out using peripheral blood. This chain connects TRBV6-2 or TRBV6-3 to TRBJ2-5; D call uncertain. CDR3 sequence reads: CASSRPRVGETQYF. The DNA for the CDR3 is TGTGCCAGCAGCAGGCCCCGGGTGGGAGAGACCCAGTACTTC.